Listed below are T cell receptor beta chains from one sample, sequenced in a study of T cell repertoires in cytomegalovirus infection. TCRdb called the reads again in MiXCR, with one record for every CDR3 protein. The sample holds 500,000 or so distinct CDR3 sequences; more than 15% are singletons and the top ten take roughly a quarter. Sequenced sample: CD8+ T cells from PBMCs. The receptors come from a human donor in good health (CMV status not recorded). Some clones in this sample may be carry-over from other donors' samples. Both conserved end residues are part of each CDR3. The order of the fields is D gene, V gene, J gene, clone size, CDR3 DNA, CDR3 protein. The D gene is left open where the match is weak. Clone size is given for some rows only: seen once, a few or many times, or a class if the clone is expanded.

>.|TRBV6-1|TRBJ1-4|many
TGTGCCAGCAGTGACCTCGGGATGGCGGCTGATACGGAAAAACTGTTTTTT
CASSDLGMAADTEKLFF
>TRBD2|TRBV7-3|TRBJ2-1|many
TGTGCCAGCAGCGACCGGACTAGCGGGAGTTTCAATGAGCAGTTCTTC
CASSDRTSGSFNEQFF
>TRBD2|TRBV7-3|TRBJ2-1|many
TGTGCCAGCAGTCAAGCGGGAGGGCCCCACAATGAGCAGTTCTTC
CASSQAGGPHNEQFF
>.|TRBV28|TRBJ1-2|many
TGTGCCAGCAGCCCTGGACTCGGACCCGCCTATGGCTACACCTTC
CASSPGLGPAYGYTF
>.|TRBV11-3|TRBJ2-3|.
TGTGCCAGCAGCCCAGGGGAAACAGATACGCAGTATTTT
CASSPGETDTQYF
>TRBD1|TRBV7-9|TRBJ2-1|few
TGTGCCAGCAGCCCGGACAGGGGGAAATACAATGAGCAGTTCTTC
CASSPDRGKYNEQFF
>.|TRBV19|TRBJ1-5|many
TGTGCCAGTAGTCCGGGTCGTTTTAATCAGCCCCAGCATTTT
CASSPGRFNQPQHF
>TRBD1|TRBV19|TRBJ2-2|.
TGTGCCAGTAGTATATATGGGACAGGGTCCCCCATGAACACCGGGGAGCTGTTTTTT
CASSIYGTGSPMNTGELFF
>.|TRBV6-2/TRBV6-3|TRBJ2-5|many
TGTGCCAGCAGCCCCTCAAGGGGAGAGACCCAGTACTTC
CASSPSRGETQYF
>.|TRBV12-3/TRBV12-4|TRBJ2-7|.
TGTGCCAGCAGTTTCGCGTATGGGGCCTACGAGCAGTACTTC
CASSFAYGAYEQYF
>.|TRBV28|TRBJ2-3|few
TGTGCCAGCAGTCAGAAGGATACGCAGTATTTT
CASSQKDTQYF
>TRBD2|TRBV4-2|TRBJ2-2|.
TGTGCCAGCTGGAGCGGGGGTTCGGGAGGGGAGCTGTTTTTT
CASWSGGSGGELFF
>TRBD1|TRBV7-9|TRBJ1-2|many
TGTGCCAGCAGCTTTGAGGCAGGGGGCAATGGCTACACCTTC
CASSFEAGGNGYTF
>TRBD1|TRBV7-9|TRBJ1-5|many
TGTGCCAGCAGCTTAGGCGGGACAGGGCAGCCCCAGCATTTT
CASSLGGTGQPQHF
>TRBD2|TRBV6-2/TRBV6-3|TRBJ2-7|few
TGTGCCAGCGACAAGGGCGGGGGGAACTACGAGCAGTACTTC
CASDKGGGNYEQYF
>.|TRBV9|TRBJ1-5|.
TGTGCCAGCAGCGTAGCCGGTGCGGGTCAGCCCCAGCATTTT
CASSVAGAGQPQHF